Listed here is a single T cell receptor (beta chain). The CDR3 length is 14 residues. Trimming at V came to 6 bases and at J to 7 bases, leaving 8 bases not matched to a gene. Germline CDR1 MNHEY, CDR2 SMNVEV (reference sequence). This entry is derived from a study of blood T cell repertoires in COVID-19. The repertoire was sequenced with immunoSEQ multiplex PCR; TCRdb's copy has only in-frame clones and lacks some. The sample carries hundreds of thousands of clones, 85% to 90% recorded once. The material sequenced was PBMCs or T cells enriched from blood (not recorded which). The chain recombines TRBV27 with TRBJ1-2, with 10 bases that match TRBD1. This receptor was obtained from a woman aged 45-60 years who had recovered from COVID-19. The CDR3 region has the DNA TGTGCCAGCAGGCCGACAGGGGGCACGAGTGGCTACACCTTC. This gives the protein CASRPTGGTSGYTF.